This T cell receptor beta chain derives from a study of blood T cell repertoires in COVID-19. TCRdb's table, derived via immunoSEQ multiplex PCR, lists solely in-frame clones and lacks some. This sample has under 250,000 clones, with around 90% found just once. V shed 1 base and J 6 bases; nucleotides not matched to a gene: 9. From germline, CDR1 is SGHNT and CDR2 YYREEE (reference sequence). This CDR3 spans 15 amino acids. The rearrangement uses TRBV5-4 and TRBJ1-2; 7 positions agree with TRBD1. Specimen: peripheral blood. The clonotype comes from a man between 60 and 70 years old who had recovered from COVID-19. The CDR3 nucleotides are TGTGCCAGCAGCTTGCCCCCAGGGGGTAGGGATGGCTACACCTTC. It is translated as CASSLPPGGRDGYTF. The full variable domain, with the rest looked up from reference TRBV5-4 and TRBJ1-2, is ETGVTQSPTHLIKTRGQQVTLRCSSQSGHNTVSWYQQALGQGPQFIFQYYREEENGRGNFPPRFSGLQFPNYSSELNVNALELDDSALYLCASSLPPGGRDGYTFGSGTRLTVV.